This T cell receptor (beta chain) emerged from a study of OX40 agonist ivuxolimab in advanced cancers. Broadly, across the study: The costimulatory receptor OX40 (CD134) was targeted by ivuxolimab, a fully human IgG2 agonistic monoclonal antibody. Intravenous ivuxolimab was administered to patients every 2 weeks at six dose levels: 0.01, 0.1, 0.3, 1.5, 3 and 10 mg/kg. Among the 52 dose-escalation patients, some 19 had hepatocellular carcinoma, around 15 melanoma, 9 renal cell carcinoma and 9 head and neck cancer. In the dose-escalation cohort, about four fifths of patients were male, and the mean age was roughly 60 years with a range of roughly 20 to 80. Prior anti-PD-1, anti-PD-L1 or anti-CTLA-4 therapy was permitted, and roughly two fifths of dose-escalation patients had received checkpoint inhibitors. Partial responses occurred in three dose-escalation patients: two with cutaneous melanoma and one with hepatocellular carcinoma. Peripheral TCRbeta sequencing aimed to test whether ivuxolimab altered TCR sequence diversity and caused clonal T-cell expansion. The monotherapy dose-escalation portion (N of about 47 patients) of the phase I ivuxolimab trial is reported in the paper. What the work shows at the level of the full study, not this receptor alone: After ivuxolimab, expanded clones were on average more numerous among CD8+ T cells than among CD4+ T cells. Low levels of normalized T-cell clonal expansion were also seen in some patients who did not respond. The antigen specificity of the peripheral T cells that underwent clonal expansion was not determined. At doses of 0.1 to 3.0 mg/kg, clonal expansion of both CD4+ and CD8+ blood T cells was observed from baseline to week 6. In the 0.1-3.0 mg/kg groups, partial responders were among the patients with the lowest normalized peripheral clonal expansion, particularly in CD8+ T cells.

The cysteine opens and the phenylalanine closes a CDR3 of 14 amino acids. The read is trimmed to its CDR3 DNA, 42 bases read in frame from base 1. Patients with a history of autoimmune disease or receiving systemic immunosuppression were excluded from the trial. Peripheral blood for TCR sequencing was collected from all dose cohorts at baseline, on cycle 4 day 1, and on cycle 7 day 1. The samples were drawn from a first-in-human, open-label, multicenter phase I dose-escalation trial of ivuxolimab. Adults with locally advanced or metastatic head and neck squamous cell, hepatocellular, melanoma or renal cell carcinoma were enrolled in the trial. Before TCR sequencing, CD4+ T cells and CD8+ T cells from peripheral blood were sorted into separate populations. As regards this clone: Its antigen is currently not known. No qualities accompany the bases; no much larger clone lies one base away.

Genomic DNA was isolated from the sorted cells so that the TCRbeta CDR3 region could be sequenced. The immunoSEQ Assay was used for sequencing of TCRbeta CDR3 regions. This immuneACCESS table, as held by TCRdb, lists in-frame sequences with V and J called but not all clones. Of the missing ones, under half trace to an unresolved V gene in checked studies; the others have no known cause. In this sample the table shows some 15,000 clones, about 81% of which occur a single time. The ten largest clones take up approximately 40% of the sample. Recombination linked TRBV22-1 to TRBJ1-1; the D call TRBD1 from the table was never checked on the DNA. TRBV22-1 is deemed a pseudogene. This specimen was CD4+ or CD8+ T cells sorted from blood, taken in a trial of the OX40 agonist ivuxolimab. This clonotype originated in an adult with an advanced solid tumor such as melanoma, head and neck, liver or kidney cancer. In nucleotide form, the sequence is TGTCCTGGGAGCGCACAAGGGGATGGCACTGAAGCTTTCTTT. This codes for CPGSAQGDGTEAFF.